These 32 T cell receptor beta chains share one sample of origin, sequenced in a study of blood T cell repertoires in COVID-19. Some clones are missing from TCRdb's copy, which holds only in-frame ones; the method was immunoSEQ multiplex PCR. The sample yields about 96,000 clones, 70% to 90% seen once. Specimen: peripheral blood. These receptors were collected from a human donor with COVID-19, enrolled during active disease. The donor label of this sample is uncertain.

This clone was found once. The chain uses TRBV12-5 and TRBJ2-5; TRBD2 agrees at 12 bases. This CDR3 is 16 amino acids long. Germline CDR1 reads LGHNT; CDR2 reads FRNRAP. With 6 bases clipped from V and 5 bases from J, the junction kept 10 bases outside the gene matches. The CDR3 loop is CASGRGLAGTSETQYF. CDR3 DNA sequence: TGTGCTAGTGGCCGCGGACTAGCGGGGACCTCGGAGACCCAGTACTTC.

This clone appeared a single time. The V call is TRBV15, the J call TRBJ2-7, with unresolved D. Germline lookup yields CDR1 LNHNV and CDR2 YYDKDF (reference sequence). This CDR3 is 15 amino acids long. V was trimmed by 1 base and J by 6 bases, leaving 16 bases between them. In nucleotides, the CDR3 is TGTGCCACCAGCAGAGGCAAAAATAGGCGGTCCGAGCAGTACTTC. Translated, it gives CATSRGKNRRSEQYF.

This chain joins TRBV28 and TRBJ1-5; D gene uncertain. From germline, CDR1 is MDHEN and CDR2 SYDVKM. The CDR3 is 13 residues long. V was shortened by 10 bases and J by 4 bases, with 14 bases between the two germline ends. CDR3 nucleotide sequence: TGTGCCACCGCATGGGCAGATAATCAGCCCCAGCATTTT. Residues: CATAWADNQPQHF.

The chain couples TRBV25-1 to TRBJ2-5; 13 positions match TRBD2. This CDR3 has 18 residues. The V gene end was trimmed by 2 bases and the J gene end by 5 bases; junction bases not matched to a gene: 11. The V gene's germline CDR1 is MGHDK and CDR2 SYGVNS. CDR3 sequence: CASSEARAGTSGAETQYF. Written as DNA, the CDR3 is TGTGCCAGCAGTGAAGCCCGCGCCGGGACTAGCGGGGCCGAGACCCAGTACTTC.

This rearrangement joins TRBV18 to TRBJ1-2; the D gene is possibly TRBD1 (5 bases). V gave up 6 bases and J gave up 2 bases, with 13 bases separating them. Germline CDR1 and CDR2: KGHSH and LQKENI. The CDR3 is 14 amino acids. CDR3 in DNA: TGTGCCAGCTCTCCGGGGGACTTAAACTATGGCTACACCTTC. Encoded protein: CASSPGDLNYGYTF.

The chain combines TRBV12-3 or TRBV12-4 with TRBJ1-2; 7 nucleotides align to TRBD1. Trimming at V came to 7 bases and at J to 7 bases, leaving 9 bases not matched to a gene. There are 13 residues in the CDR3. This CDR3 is CASTFEGAPGYTF. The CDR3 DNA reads TGTGCCAGCACCTTCGAGGGGGCGCCTGGCTACACCTTC.

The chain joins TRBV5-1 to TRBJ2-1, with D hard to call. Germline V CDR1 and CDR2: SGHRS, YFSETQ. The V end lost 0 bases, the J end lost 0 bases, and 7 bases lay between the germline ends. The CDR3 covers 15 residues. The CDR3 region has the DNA TGCGCCAGCAGCTTGGATGGCGGCTCCTACAATGAGCAGTTCTTC. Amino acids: CASSLDGGSYNEQFF. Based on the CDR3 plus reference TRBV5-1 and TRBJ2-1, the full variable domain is KAGVTQTPRYLIKTRGQQVTLSCSPISGHRSVSWYQQTPGQGLQFLFEYFSETQRNKGNFPGRFSGRQFSNSRSEMNVSTLELGDSALYLCASSLDGGSYNEQFFGPGTRLTVL.

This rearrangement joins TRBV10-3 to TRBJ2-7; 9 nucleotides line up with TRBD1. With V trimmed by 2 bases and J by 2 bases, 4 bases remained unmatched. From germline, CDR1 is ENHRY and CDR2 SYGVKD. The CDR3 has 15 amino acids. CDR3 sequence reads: CAISEGDRAAYEQYF. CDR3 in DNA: TGTGCCATCAGTGAGGGGGACAGGGCCGCCTACGAGCAGTACTTC.

The CDR3 DNA reads as TGTGCCAGCAGCGCATCACATGACGGGGAGCTGTTTTTT. Translating gives CASSASHDGELFF. The chain employs TRBV11-3 and TRBJ2-2; D remains ambiguous. The germline V gene has CDR1 SGHNT and CDR2 YENEEA. The CDR3 is 13 residues long. The V end was cut by 5 bases, the J end by 7 bases, with 11 bases between.

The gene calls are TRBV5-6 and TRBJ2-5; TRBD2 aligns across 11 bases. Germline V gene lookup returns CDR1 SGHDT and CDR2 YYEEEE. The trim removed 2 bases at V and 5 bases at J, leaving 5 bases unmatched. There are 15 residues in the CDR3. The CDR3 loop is CASSFRLAGWETQYF. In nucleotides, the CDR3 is TGTGCCAGCAGCTTCCGACTAGCGGGGTGGGAGACCCAGTACTTC.

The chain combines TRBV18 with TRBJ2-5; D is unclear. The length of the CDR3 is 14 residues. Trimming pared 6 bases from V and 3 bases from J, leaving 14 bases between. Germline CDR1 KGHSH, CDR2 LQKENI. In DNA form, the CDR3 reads TGTGCCAGCTCTCCCGCTAATCAAAAAGAGACCCAGTACTTC. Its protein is CASSPANQKETQYF.

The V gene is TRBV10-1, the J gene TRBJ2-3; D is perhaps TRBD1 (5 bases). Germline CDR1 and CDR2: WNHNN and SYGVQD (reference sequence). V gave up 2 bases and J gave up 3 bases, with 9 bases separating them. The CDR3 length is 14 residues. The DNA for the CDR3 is TGCGCCAGCAGTGAGCCACAGGCTACAGATACGCAGTATTTT. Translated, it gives CASSEPQATDTQYF.

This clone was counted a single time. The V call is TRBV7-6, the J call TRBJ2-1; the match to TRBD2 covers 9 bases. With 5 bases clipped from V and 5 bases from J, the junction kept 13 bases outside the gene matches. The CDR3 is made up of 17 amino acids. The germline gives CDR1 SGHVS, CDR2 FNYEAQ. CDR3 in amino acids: CASSVLLARGGNNEQFF. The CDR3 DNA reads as TGTGCCAGCAGCGTACTGCTGGCGCGGGGGGGCAACAATGAGCAGTTCTTC.

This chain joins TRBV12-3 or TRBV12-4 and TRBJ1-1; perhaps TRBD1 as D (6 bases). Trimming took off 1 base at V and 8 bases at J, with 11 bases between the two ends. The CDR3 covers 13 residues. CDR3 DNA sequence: TGTGCCAGCAGTTTAGGGACAGCCAGGGAAGCTTTCTTT. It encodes CASSLGTAREAFF.

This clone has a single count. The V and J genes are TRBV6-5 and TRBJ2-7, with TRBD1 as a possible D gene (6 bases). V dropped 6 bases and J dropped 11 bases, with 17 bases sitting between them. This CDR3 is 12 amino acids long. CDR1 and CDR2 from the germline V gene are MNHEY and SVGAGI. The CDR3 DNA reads TGTGCCAGCAGAACCCTACAGGGTAAGGAGTACTTC. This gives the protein CASRTLQGKEYF.

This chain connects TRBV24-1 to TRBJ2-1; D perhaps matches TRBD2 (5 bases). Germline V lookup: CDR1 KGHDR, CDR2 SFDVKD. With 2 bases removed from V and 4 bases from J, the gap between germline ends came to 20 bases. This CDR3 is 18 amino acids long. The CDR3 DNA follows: TGTGCCACCAGTGATTCGGGTAGCATCACTAGGTCGTACAATGAGCAGTTCTTC. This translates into CATSDSGSITRSYNEQFF.

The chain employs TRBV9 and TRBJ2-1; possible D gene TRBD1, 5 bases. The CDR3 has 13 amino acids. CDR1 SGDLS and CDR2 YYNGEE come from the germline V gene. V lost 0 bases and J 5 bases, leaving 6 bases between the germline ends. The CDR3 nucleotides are TGTGCCAGCAGCGTAGCAGGGAACAATGAGCAGTTCTTC. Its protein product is CASSVAGNNEQFF.

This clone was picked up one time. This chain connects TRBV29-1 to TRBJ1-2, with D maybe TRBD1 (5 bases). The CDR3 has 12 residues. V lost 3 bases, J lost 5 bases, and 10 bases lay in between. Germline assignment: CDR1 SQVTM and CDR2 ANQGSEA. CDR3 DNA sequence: TGCAGCGTTGACCAGGGAACATATGGCTACACCTTC. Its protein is CSVDQGTYGYTF.

The CDR3 sequence is CASSNLGQVATNEKLFF. The CDR3, as DNA: TGTGCCAGCTCTAACCTTGGACAGGTTGCAACTAATGAAAAACTGTTTTTT. The V call is TRBV18, the J call TRBJ1-4; 7 bases are a match to TRBD1. The V and J ends lost 6 bases and 0 bases, in that order; junction bases with no gene match: 10. This CDR3 has 17 residues. Germline-derived CDR1 and CDR2 are KGHSH and LQKENI.

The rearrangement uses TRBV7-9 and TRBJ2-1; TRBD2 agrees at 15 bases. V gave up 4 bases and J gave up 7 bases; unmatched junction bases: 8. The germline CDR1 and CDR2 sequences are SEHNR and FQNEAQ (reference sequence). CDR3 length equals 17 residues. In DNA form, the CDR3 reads TGTGCCAGCAGCTCTCGGACTAGCGGGGGGGCCTGGAATGAGCAGTTCTTC. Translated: CASSSRTSGGAWNEQFF.

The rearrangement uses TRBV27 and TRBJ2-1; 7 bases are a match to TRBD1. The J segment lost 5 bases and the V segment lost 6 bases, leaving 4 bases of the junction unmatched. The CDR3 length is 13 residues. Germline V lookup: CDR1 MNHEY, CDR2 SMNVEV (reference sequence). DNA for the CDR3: TGTGCCAGCAGGGGGACAGCTCACAATGAGCAGTTCTTC. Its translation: CASRGTAHNEQFF.

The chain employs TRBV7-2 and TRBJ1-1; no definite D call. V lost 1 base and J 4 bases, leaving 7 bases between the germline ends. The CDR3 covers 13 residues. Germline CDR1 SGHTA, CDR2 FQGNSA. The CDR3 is CASSLGPTTEAFF. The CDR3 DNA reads TGTGCCAGCAGCTTAGGGCCCACCACTGAAGCTTTCTTT.

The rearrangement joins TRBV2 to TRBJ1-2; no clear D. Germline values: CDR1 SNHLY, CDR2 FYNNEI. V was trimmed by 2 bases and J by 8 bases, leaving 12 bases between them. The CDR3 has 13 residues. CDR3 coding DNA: TGTGCCAGCAGTGAATTCCCCGAGAGGGGCTACACCTTC. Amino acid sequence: CASSEFPERGYTF.

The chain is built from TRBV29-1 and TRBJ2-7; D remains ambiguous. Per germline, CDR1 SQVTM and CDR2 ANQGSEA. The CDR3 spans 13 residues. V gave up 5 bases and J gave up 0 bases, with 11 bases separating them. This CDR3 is CSVKPQFSYEQYF. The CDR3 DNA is TGCAGCGTTAAACCGCAGTTCTCCTACGAGCAGTACTTC.

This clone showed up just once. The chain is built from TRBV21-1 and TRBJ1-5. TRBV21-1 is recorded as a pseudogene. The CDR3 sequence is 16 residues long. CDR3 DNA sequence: TGTGCCAGCAGCGTCCGGGGGGATTACGTCAATCAGCCCCAGCATTTT. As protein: CASSVRGDYVNQPQHF.

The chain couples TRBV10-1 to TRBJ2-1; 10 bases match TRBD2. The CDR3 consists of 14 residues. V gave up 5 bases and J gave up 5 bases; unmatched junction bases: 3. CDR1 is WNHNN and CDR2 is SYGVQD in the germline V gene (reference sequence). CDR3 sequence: CASSLAGDDNEQFF. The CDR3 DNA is TGCGCCAGCAGTCTAGCGGGAGACGACAATGAGCAGTTCTTC.

Here the CDR3 reads CASSSGGAAGNTIYF. The CDR3 nucleotides are TGCGCCAGCAGCTCGGGTGGGGCAGCTGGAAACACCATATATTTT. V gene TRBV5-1 combines with J gene TRBJ1-3; a weak D match, TRBD1 (5 bases). The ends were cut back, 3 bases at V and 2 bases at J, with 12 bases in the middle. This CDR3 is built from 15 residues. Looked up from germline, CDR1 is SGHRS and CDR2 is YFSETQ.

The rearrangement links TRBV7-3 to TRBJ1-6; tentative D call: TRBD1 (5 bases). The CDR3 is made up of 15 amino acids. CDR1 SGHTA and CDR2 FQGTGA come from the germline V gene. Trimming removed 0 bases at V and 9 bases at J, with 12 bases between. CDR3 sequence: CASSLTYGGGSPLHF. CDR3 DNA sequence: TGTGCCAGCAGCTTAACGTACGGCGGGGGTTCACCCCTCCACTTT.

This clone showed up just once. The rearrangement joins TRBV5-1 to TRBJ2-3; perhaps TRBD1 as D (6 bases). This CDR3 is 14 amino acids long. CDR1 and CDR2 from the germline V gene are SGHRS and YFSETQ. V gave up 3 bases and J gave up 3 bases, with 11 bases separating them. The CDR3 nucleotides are TGCGCCAGCAGCTCGTTGGACAGTACAGATACGCAGTATTTT. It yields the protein CASSSLDSTDTQYF.

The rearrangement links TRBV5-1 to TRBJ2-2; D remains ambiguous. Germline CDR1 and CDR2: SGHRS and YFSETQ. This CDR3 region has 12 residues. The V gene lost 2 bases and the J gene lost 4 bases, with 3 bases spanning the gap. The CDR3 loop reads CASSFSTGELFF. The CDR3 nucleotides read TGCGCCAGCAGCTTCTCCACCGGGGAGCTGTTTTTT.

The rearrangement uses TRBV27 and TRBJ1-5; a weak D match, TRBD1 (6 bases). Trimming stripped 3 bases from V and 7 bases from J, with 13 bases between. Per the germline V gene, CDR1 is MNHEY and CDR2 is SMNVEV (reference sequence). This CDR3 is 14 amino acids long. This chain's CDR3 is CASSFRQAEQPQHF. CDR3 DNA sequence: TGTGCCAGCAGTTTCCGACAGGCAGAGCAGCCCCAGCATTTT.

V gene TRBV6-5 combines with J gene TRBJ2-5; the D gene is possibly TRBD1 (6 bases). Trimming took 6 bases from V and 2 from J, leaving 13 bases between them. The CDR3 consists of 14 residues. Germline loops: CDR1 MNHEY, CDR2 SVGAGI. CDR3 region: CASRDSDRQETQYF. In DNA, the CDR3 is TGTGCCAGCAGAGACAGTGACAGGCAAGAGACCCAGTACTTC.